This TCR beta chain appears in the sequencing data of a study of blood T cells in healthy people across ages. About the study: Template switching caught about one barcoded beta molecule for each two T cells. Study-wide points: Unsorted PBMCs blocked a conclusive comparison of naive and antigen-experienced cells. Older age coincided with a roughly linear decline in TCR beta diversity per million T cells.

Next came a second PCR, run for roughly 6 to 11 cycles, which used a sample-barcoded 5' primer along with a J-beta primer mix. TCRdb fed the 5' RACE reads into MiXCR, producing one record per CDR3 protein. The sample consists of roughly 1,500,000 distinct CDR3 sequences, about 35% of them appearing once. V was trimmed by 2 bases and J by 6 bases, leaving 7 bases between them. This CDR3 contains 12 residues. Germline CDR1 reads SGDLS; CDR2 reads YYNGEE. Worth noting for this clonotype: Its antigen is unidentified. A read error may be the cause here, since a much bigger clone is one base away.

Isolated per sample were at least 6.5 million PBMCs. This sequence was found in a woman in her 30s in good health. V and J are TRBV9 and TRBJ2-3; D is undetermined. Sequencing was done on a sample of blood. CDR3 residues: CASSVSEDTQYF. As DNA, the CDR3 is TGTGCCAGCAGCGTTTCTGAGGATACGCAGTATTTT.